The entry below describes one T cell receptor (beta chain). The sample is drawn from a study of T cell changes during pregnancy in multiple sclerosis. TCRdb's copy holds only in-frame clones and misses some; the assay was immunoSEQ multiplex PCR. The sample yields fewer than 65,000 clones, just over 90% seen once. The clonotype originates from a female donor with multiple sclerosis, enrolled in a pregnancy study. Sequencing was performed on peripheral blood, taken in the second trimester of pregnancy.

The chain's CDR3 is CASSSEPIGAGANVLTF. DNA of the CDR3: TGCGCCAGCAGCTCGGAGCCCATAGGAGCTGGGGCCAACGTCCTGACTTTC. The V gene is TRBV5-1, the J gene TRBJ2-6; no reliable D call. V dropped 3 bases and J dropped 2 bases, with 15 bases sitting between them. The length of the CDR3 is 17 residues. CDR1 and CDR2 from the germline V gene are SGHRS and YFSETQ.